Following are 29 T cell receptor beta chains from one sample sequenced in a study of T cells expressing NK-cell markers. TCRdb reprocessed the 5' RACE reads, with one entry per CDR3 protein and no DNA. The sample totals around 280,000 distinct CDR3 sequences. The specimen was blood T cells: a sorted CD56 or NKG2C T cell subset, CD4+ or CD8+ T cells, or bulk PBMC T cells (not recorded which). Receptors were obtained from a young man in good health.

CDR3 region: CASSEATVSYEQYF. V gene TRBV11-2 combines with J gene TRBJ2-7; without DNA, the TCRdb call of TRBD1 cannot be checked. CDR1 SGHAT and CDR2 FQNNGV come from the germline V gene. This CDR3 has 14 amino acids.

This chain links TRBV20-1 with TRBJ1-2; no DNA is available, so the TRBD1 call from TCRdb remains unchecked. Germline V gene lookup returns CDR1 DFQATT and CDR2 SNEGSKA (reference sequence). CDR3 length equals 13 residues. This chain's CDR3 is CSAGVAAHYGYTF.

This chain uses TRBV9 with TRBJ1-2. The CDR3 totals 12 residues. The V gene's germline CDR1 is SGDLS and CDR2 YYNGEE. The chain's CDR3 is CASSVYNYGYTF. The whole variable domain, remainder taken from reference TRBV9 and TRBJ1-2, is DSGVTQTPKHLITATGQRVTLRCSPRSGDLSVYWYQQSLDQGLQFLIQYYNGEERAKGNILERFSAQQFPDLHSELNLSSLELGDSALYFCASSVYNYGYTFGSGTRLTVV.

The CDR3 loop reads CASSREPGPRRGGGDEQYF. The J gene is TRBJ2-7, the V gene TRBV4-3; TCRdb outputs TRBD1, but without DNA this stays unchecked. In germline, CDR1 is LGHNA, CDR2 YSLEER. The CDR3 is 19 residues long.

This chain connects TRBV12-3 or TRBV12-4 to TRBJ2-2; TCRdb picks TRBD1, but there is no DNA to check that call. The CDR3 has 14 residues. CDR3 sequence: CASGDRTNTGELFF.

V usage is TRBV6-5 and J usage is TRBJ2-1; without DNA, the TCRdb call of TRBD2 cannot be checked. The V gene's germline CDR1 is MNHEY and CDR2 SVGAGI. This CDR3 region has 17 residues. The CDR3 loop is CASSYLGLAASYNEQFF.

The chain combines TRBV13 with TRBJ1-5; the TCRdb D gene call, TRBD1, has no DNA to confirm it. CDR1 and CDR2 from the germline V gene are PRHDT and FYEKMQ (reference sequence). This CDR3 has 18 amino acids. CDR3 in amino acids: CASSLGGIGGWGNQPQHF.

V is TRBV30 and J is TRBJ2-1; TCRdb selects TRBD1, and the lack of DNA leaves this call unchecked. Germline lookup yields CDR1 GTSNPN and CDR2 SVGIG (reference sequence). This CDR3 has 13 amino acids. CDR3: CAWRPHSSHEQFF.

The chain recombines TRBV6-5 with TRBJ2-1; the TRBD1 assignment by TCRdb is unverifiable without DNA. The CDR3 totals 14 residues. CDR1 is MNHEY and CDR2 is SVGAGI in the germline V gene. This chain's CDR3 is CASSNGEVGHKQFF.

The chain couples TRBV28 to TRBJ1-2; lacking DNA, the TRBD1 call made by TCRdb goes unchecked. CDR1 is MDHEN and CDR2 is SYDVKM in the germline V gene. The CDR3 spans 11 residues. CDR3 sequence reads: CASRDRVGYTF.

The chain couples TRBV4-3 to TRBJ1-6; absent DNA, TCRdb's TRBD1 call cannot be checked. The germline gives CDR1 LGHNA, CDR2 YSLEER. CDR3 length: 14 residues. This CDR3 is CASSQGSQFSSLHF.

The chain joins TRBV29-1 to TRBJ2-7; TCRdb's D call, TRBD2, is unchecked because there is no DNA. Germline V CDR1 and CDR2: SQVTM, ANQGSEA. The CDR3 runs 13 residues. The CDR3 here is CSVDGLAGSEQYF.

The chain couples TRBV7-9 to TRBJ2-7; the D call of TRBD2 rests on TCRdb alone, since no DNA is present to check it. The germline CDR1 and CDR2 sequences are SEHNR and FQNEAQ (reference sequence). CDR3 length equals 13 residues. The chain's CDR3 is CASSLSGSYEQYF.

The rearrangement uses TRBV7-6 and TRBJ1-4; the TCRdb D gene call, TRBD1, has no DNA to confirm it. Germline V gene lookup returns CDR1 SGHVS and CDR2 FNYEAQ. There are 19 residues in the CDR3. This chain's CDR3 is CASSGSPGDNFATNEKLFF.

The gene calls are TRBV24-1 and TRBJ2-3; TCRdb names TRBD1, which stays unverified in the absence of DNA. CDR1 is KGHDR, CDR2 SFDVKD, per germline. This CDR3 contains 14 residues. The CDR3 is CATSGTGGDDTQYF.

The chain couples TRBV5-4 to TRBJ2-5; TCRdb returns TRBD2, unconfirmable since there is no DNA. Looked up from germline, CDR1 is SGHNT and CDR2 is YYREEE (reference sequence). The CDR3 length is 15 residues. CDR3 sequence: CASSRGLPEYETQYF.

The V call is TRBV4-2, the J call TRBJ2-1; absent DNA, TCRdb's TRBD1 call cannot be checked. Germline assignment: CDR1 LGHNA and CDR2 YNFKEQ. CDR3 length: 13 residues. The CDR3: CASSQGQGSEQFF.

The chain couples TRBV4-2 to TRBJ2-7; TCRdb's D gene call, TRBD2, goes unchecked for lack of DNA. Germline V gives CDR1 LGHNA, CDR2 YNFKEQ. The CDR3 loop spans 15 amino acids. CDR3: CASTVGLAGEGEQYF.

V usage is TRBV24-1 and J usage is TRBJ2-2; TCRdb calls TRBD1, which cannot be checked without DNA. CDR3 length equals 17 residues. Germline V CDR1 and CDR2: KGHDR, SFDVKD. CDR3 loop: CATSDSSRDGNTGELFF.

The V gene is TRBV15, the J gene TRBJ1-5; with no DNA, the TCRdb D assignment of TRBD1 cannot be verified. Germline lookup yields CDR1 LNHNV and CDR2 YYDKDF (reference sequence). The CDR3 is 14 residues long. The CDR3 reads CATSARDRSVPQHF.

This chain connects TRBV13 to TRBJ2-1; the D call of TRBD2 rests on TCRdb alone, since no DNA is present to check it. CDR1 and CDR2 from the germline V gene are PRHDT and FYEKMQ (reference sequence). The CDR3 loop spans 15 amino acids. CDR3 amino acids: CASSWSGGGNNEQFF.

The chain couples TRBV29-1 to TRBJ1-1. Germline V gene sequence: CDR1 SQVTM, CDR2 ANQGSEA. This CDR3 is 12 amino acids long. CDR3 sequence: CSAAREYTEAFF. Filled out from reference TRBV29-1 and TRBJ1-1, the complete variable domain reads SAVISQKPSRDICQRGTSLTIQCQVDSQVTMMFWYRQQPGQSLTLIATANQGSEATYESGFVIDKFPISRPNLTFSTLTVSNMSPEDSSIYLCSAAREYTEAFFGQGTRLTVV.

CDR3 region: CASSVGQGAQPQHF. The V gene is TRBV9, the J gene TRBJ1-5; TCRdb's D call of TRBD1 is untestable without DNA. The CDR3 extends over 14 amino acids. The germline V gene has CDR1 SGDLS and CDR2 YYNGEE.

V usage is TRBV7-2 and J usage is TRBJ2-2; the TCRdb D gene call, TRBD2, has no DNA to confirm it. This CDR3 has 17 residues. Germline lookup yields CDR1 SGHTA and CDR2 FQGNSA. The CDR3 region is CASSLVASGSHTGELFF.

V is TRBV11-2 and J is TRBJ2-1; TCRdb's D call, TRBD2, is unchecked because there is no DNA. This CDR3 comprises 15 residues. CDR1 is SGHAT and CDR2 is FQNNGV in the germline V gene. CDR3 loop: CASSSLAGGPSEQFF.

V is TRBV29-1 and J is TRBJ2-1; lacking DNA, the TRBD2 call made by TCRdb goes unchecked. The CDR3 consists of 15 residues. The germline CDR1 and CDR2 sequences are SQVTM and ANQGSEA. The CDR3 protein is CSERPGGRSYNEQFF.

The V gene is TRBV14, the J gene TRBJ1-5; the D call of TRBD1 rests on TCRdb alone, since no DNA is present to check it. The CDR3 length is 13 residues. The germline gives CDR1 SGHDN, CDR2 FVKESK. CDR3 protein: CASSLGRGQPQHF. Using reference TRBV14 and TRBJ1-5 for the parts outside the CDR3, the full variable domain is EAGVTQFPSHSVIEKGQTVTLRCDPISGHDNLYWYRRVMGKEIKFLLHFVKESKQDESGMPNNRFLAERTGGTYSTLKVQPAELEDSGVYFCASSLGRGQPQHFGDGTRLSIL.

V gene TRBV5-4 combines with J gene TRBJ1-1. This CDR3 has 14 residues. Germline V lookup: CDR1 SGHNT, CDR2 YYREEE (reference sequence). CDR3 protein: CASSFQGRSTEAFF.

This chain uses TRBV6-5 with TRBJ2-7; the TCRdb call, TRBD1, lacks DNA for checking. Germline V gene data show CDR1 as MNHEY and CDR2 as SVGAGI. CDR3 length: 12 residues. CDR3 sequence reads: CASSPPRGEQYF.